What follows are 18 T cell receptor beta chains derived from one specimen sequenced in a study of Graves' ophthalmopathy and Graves' hyperthyroidism. Amplifying from RNA transcripts, the study obtained TCR beta CDR3 regions. HTBI primers were used in a first-round RT-PCR, which preceded a second-round multiplex PCR. TCRdb used MiXCR to reprocess the multiplex PCR reads, holding one entry per CDR3 protein. The sample records 200,000 to 300,000 distinct CDR3 sequences, roughly 50% being singletons. Source material: peripheral blood. The source of these receptors is an adult man with Graves' ophthalmopathy.

This clonotype was detected many times. The chain employs TRBV19 and TRBJ1-4; weak D call: TRBD1 (5 bases). V lost 6 bases to trimming and J lost 7 bases, with 18 bases between them. Germline V CDR1 and CDR2: LNHDA, SQIVND (reference sequence). CDR3 length equals 15 residues. The chain's CDR3 is CASSPQSGRGEKLFF. The CDR3 nucleotides are TGTGCCAGTAGCCCCCAATCAGGGCGGGGTGAAAAACTGTTTTTT.

V usage is TRBV10-3 and J usage is TRBJ1-2; 7 positions match TRBD1. There are 17 residues in the CDR3. The ends lost 10 bases at V and 4 bases at J; junction bases unmatched: 21. Germline assignment: CDR1 ENHRY and CDR2 SYGVKD. For the CDR3, the DNA is TGTGCCAGCAGAGAGTCAGAGACAGGGATGGATGCCTATGGCTACACCTTC. Its protein product is CASRESETGMDAYGYTF.

V usage is TRBV2 and J usage is TRBJ2-7; 9 bases agree with TRBD2. Trimming cost V 7 bases and J 0 bases; bases outside gene matches: 10. CDR1 and CDR2 from the germline V gene are SNHLY and FYNNEI. The CDR3 runs to 16 residues. The CDR3 here is CASNYPGLAHSYEQYF. CDR3 DNA sequence: TGTGCCAGCAACTACCCGGGACTAGCCCACTCCTACGAGCAGTACTTC.

This clonotype came up many times. The chain has TRBV29-1 and TRBJ2-2; 7 bases map to TRBD1. The CDR3 runs 15 residues. The J segment lost 0 bases and the V segment lost 3 bases, leaving 4 bases of the junction unmatched. CDR1 SQVTM and CDR2 ANQGSEA come from the germline V gene. CDR3 nucleotide sequence: TGCAGCGTTGAGAGGCAGGGGGCGAACACCGGGGAGCTGTTTTTT. It encodes CSVERQGANTGELFF.

The rearrangement joins TRBV4-1 to TRBJ1-2; D remains unclear. In germline, CDR1 is MGHRA, CDR2 YSYEKL. V lost 3 bases and J 8 bases, leaving 19 bases between the germline ends. The CDR3 covers 15 residues. The CDR3 bases are TGCGCCAGCAGCCATGAGGACCGACAATGGGAGGGCTACACCTTC. Translated, it gives CASSHEDRQWEGYTF.

There are a few counts of this clonotype. The chain couples TRBV7-3 to TRBJ1-2, with no clear D. Germline V gives CDR1 SGHTA, CDR2 FQGTGA. With 2 bases removed from V and 4 bases from J, the gap between germline ends came to 11 bases. This CDR3 is built from 14 residues. The CDR3 loop is CASSLSGSPYGYTF. In DNA form, the CDR3 reads TGTGCCAGCAGCTTATCAGGCAGTCCCTATGGCTACACCTTC.

This clonotype was seen only a few times. J is TRBJ1-4 and V is TRBV7-9, with 8 positions matching TRBD1. The CDR3 has 15 residues. J was trimmed by 4 bases and V by 5 bases; bases with no gene match: 6. The germline V gene encodes CDR1 SEHNR and CDR2 FQNEAQ (reference sequence). This chain's CDR3 is CASSRWTGNNEKLFF. Here the CDR3 DNA reads TGTGCCAGCAGCAGGTGGACAGGGAATAATGAAAAACTGTTTTTT.

This rearrangement joins TRBV9 to TRBJ2-2, with D uncertain. Germline values: CDR1 SGDLS, CDR2 YYNGEE. V was pared by 2 bases and J by 6 bases, with 5 bases between. This CDR3 has 12 amino acids. The CDR3 protein is CASSVRAGELFF. The CDR3 DNA reads TGTGCCAGCAGCGTCAGAGCCGGGGAGCTGTTTTTT.

The V gene is TRBV12-3 or TRBV12-4, the J gene TRBJ2-7, with 8 bases matching TRBD2. The V gene end was trimmed by 7 bases and the J gene end by 0 bases; junction bases not matched to a gene: 5. The CDR3 has 14 amino acids. The CDR3 coding sequence is TGTGCCAGCAACCTCGGGGGGGCCTCCTACGAGCAGTACTTC. Protein: CASNLGGASYEQYF.

The genes are TRBV5-8 and TRBJ2-2; D may be TRBD1 (5 bases). Germline loops: CDR1 SGHTS, CDR2 YDEGEE. The CDR3 consists of 14 residues. The V end was cut by 2 bases, the J end by 9 bases, with 14 bases between. The CDR3 DNA follows: TGTGCCAGCAGCTTAGGGGCGGCCACGCGGGAGCTGTTTTTT. Its protein product is CASSLGAATRELFF. Variable domain in full (rest from reference TRBV5-8 and TRBJ2-2): EAGVTQSPTHLIKTRGQQATLRCSPISGHTSVYWYQQALGLGLQFLLWYDEGEERNRGNFPPRFSGRQFPNYSSELNVNALELEDSALYLCASSLGAATRELFFGEGSRLTVL.

This rearrangement joins TRBV5-1 to TRBJ2-7, with D maybe TRBD1 (6 bases). Trimming stripped 2 bases from V and 0 bases from J, with 12 bases between. The CDR3 spans 15 residues. Germline CDR1 SGHRS, CDR2 YFSETQ. The DNA for the CDR3 is TGCGCCAGCAGCTTTCAGGACAGAGGCTCCTACGAGCAGTACTTC. Its translation is CASSFQDRGSYEQYF.

This clonotype was observed at least ten times. The chain couples TRBV25-1 to TRBJ1-6, with TRBD1 matching 9 bases. The CDR3 is 15 residues long. V dropped 5 bases and J dropped 9; count of bases not matched to a gene: 8. CDR1 is MGHDK and CDR2 is SYGVNS in the germline V gene. The CDR3 region is CASSTGGYGFSPLHF. The DNA for the CDR3 is TGTGCCAGCAGTACAGGGGGCTATGGGTTTTCACCCCTCCACTTT.

The rearrangement joins TRBV7-3 to TRBJ2-7, with 13 bases lining up with TRBD2. Trimming cost V 6 bases and J 2 bases; bases outside gene matches: 1. Looked up from germline, CDR1 is SGHTA and CDR2 is FQGTGA. The CDR3 covers 14 residues. Written as DNA, the CDR3 is TGTGCCAGCAGTACTAGCGGGGGGGCCTACGAGCAGTACTTC. It yields the protein CASSTSGGAYEQYF.

This sequence joins TRBV5-1 and TRBJ2-2, with D possibly matching TRBD2 (6 bases). V lost 2 bases to trimming and J lost 1 base, with 9 bases between them. CDR1 is SGHRS, CDR2 YFSETQ, per germline. There are 15 residues in the CDR3. The CDR3: CASSFGGVNTGELFF. DNA of the CDR3: TGCGCCAGCAGCTTTGGAGGGGTGAACACCGGGGAGCTGTTTTTT.

This clonotype showed up just once. The V call is TRBV12-3 or TRBV12-4, the J call TRBJ2-5; 10 nucleotides align to TRBD2. The CDR3 consists of 16 residues. The junction had 10 bases not matched to a gene; V was cut back by 5 bases and J by 4 bases. As DNA, the CDR3 is TGTGCCAGCAGTCGCTCCCTAAGCGGGGGGGGAGAGACCCAGTACTTC. Translating it yields CASSRSLSGGGETQYF.

The chain uses TRBV19 and TRBJ1-1, with a possible D match to TRBD1 (5 bases). The CDR3 spans 14 residues. Per germline, CDR1 LNHDA and CDR2 SQIVND (reference sequence). V dropped 3 bases and J dropped 0 bases, with 8 bases sitting between them. CDR3 loop: CASSMGRMNTEAFF. In nucleotides, the CDR3 is TGTGCCAGTAGTATGGGACGTATGAACACTGAAGCTTTCTTT.

V is TRBV11-2 and J is TRBJ2-7; TRBD1 is a possible D gene (7 bases). Looked up from germline, CDR1 is SGHAT and CDR2 is FQNNGV. The CDR3 totals 15 residues. Trimming removed 1 base from V and 2 bases from J, with 12 bases in between. The CDR3 spells CASSLGGDSAYEQYF. CDR3 nucleotide sequence: TGTGCCAGCAGCTTAGGGGGGGACAGCGCCTACGAGCAGTACTTC.

The DNA of the CDR3 is TGCAGCCAGGGGGGGACCTATGGCTACACCTTC. Its translation is CSQGGTYGYTF. This rearrangement joins TRBV29-1 to TRBJ1-2, with 7 bases fitting TRBD1. Germline lookup yields CDR1 SQVTM and CDR2 ANQGSEA. V dropped 8 bases and J dropped 4; count of bases not matched to a gene: 4. This CDR3 is built from 11 residues.